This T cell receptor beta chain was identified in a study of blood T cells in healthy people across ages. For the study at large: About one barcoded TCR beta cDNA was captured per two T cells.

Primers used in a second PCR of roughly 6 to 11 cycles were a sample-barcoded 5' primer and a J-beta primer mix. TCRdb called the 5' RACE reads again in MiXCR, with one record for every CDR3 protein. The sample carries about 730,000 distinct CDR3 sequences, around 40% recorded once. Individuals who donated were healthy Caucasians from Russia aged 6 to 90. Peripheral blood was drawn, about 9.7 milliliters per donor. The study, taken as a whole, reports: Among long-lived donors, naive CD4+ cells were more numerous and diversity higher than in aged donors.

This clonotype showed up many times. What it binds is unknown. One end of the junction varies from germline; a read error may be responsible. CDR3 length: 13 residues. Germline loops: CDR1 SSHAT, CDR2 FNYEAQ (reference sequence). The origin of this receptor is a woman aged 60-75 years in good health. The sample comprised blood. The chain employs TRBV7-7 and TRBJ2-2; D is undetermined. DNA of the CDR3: TGTGCTAGCAGCGAAGGACGCACCGGGGAGCTGTTTTTT. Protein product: CASSEGRTGELFF.